This T cell receptor (beta chain) is drawn from a study of lymphopenia after photon versus proton radiotherapy. Study observations and caveats: Oligoclonal CD8+ Temra expansion after nadir drove photon patients' diversity drop. Photon-treated patients lost naive T cells and TCR diversity; proton-treated stayed stable.

This clone turned up a few times. The antigen is not known. Profiling relied on immunoSEQ multiplex PCR, and the TCRdb table lists in-frame clones only, not all of them. The table shows approximately 170,000 clones, with 70% to 90% occurring only once. The CDR3 contains 13 residues. V was pared by 4 bases and J by 3 bases, with 9 bases between. Per the germline V gene, CDR1 is SNHLY and CDR2 is FYNNEI. The sequence came from a man over 45 with gastric cancer. The chain couples TRBV2 to TRBJ1-2; weak D call: TRBD1 (5 bases). Sequenced here: peripheral blood, sampled from a patient treated with photon-based radiotherapy. The CDR3 DNA is TGTGCCAGCAGTGTTCGGGGGGACTATGGCTACACCTTC. It encodes CASSVRGDYGYTF.